Sequencing of this TCR beta chain was carried out in a study of T cells after posttransplantation cyclophosphamide. TCRdb's copy holds only in-frame clones and misses some; the assay was immunoSEQ multiplex PCR. This sample carries over 35,000 clones, none of them present only once. This clone has ten or more counts. Peripheral blood was collected from the related graft donor on the marrow donation day. The sample taken for sequencing was PBMCs. This sequence was found in a man in his forties or fifties in good health, CMV-negative, and a related stem cell transplant donor.

CDR3 amino acids: CASSELRGGASQYF. The CDR3 nucleotides read TGTGCCAGCAGTGAACTTCGAGGGGGAGCTTCGCAGTATTTT. The chain joins TRBV6-1 to TRBJ2-3; a possible D gene is TRBD1 (6 bases). Deletions cut 2 bases from V and 10 bases from J, with 16 bases between. CDR3 length: 14 residues. Germline CDR1 MNHNS, CDR2 SASEGT.